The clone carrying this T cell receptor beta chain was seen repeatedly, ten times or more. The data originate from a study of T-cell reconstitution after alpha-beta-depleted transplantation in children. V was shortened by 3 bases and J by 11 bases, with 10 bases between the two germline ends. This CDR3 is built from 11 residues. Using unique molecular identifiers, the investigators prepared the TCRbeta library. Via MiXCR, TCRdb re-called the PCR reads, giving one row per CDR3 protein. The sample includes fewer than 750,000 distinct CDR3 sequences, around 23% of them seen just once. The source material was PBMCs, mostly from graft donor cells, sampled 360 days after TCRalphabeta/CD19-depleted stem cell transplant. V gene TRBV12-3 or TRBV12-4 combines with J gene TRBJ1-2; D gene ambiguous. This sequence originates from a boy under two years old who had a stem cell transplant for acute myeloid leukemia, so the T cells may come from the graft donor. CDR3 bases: TGTGCCAGCAGTTTGAGGTCTGGTTACACCTTC. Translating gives CASSLRSGYTF.